Sequencing of this T cell receptor (beta chain) was carried out in a study of regulatory T cells in long-lasting Graves disease. Study conclusions and caveats: Repertoires from persistent disease leaned toward TRBV28, TRBJ1-2 and TRBJ2-5. Because few samples were included, accuracy may have been lower.

Time point noted: newly diagnosed GD, antithyroid drugs for less than 3 months. Preparation of the TCR library used RNA extracted from PBMCs. At least ten counts were recorded for this clonotype. Its specificity is not known. According to the study, TCR beta libraries were built with iRepertoire HTBI primers and CDR3-region Arm-PCR. TCRdb processed the multiplex PCR reads anew with MiXCR; each CDR3 protein has one entry. This sample yields 400,000 to 500,000 distinct CDR3 sequences, of which around 16% are seen a single time; about 7.6% belongs to the top ten. Trimming cost V 4 bases and J 7 bases; bases outside gene matches: 9. The V gene's germline CDR1 is MDHEN and CDR2 SYDVKM. This CDR3 is 15 amino acids long. These data were also reused for a study on T cells in Graves' hyperthyroidism and ophthalmopathy. From that paper: The HTBI set primed first-round TCR CDR3 RT-PCR. Most clonotypes expanded in thyroid above 0.001 were likewise present in blood.

The material was peripheral blood mononuclear cells (PBMCs), obtained at new diagnosis, from a patient treated with antithyroid drugs. The rearrangement uses TRBV28 and TRBJ2-1; 8 bases line up with TRBD1. The TCR sequence derives from a woman between 40 and 50 years old with Graves disease. CDR3 DNA: TGTGCCAGCAGTTCTCCGGGACAGGTTTTAAATGAGCAGTTCTTC. Residues: CASSSPGQVLNEQFF. Variable domain in full (rest from reference TRBV28 and TRBJ2-1): DVKVTQSSRYLVKRTGEKVFLECVQDMDHENMFWYRQDPGLGLRLIYFSYDVKMKEKGDIPEGYSVSREKKERFSLILESASTNQTSMYLCASSSPGQVLNEQFFGPGTRLTVL.